This T cell receptor (beta chain) was identified in a study of T cell responses to AZD1222 COVID-19 vaccine. The CDR3 is 13 residues long. J gave up 3 bases and V 5 bases, and 1 base lay outside the gene matches. Germline assignment: CDR1 ENHRY and CDR2 SYGVKD. Clones were read by immunoSEQ multiplex PCR, and TCRdb kept only the in-frame ones, dropping some. The sample holds 79,000 or so clones, more than 60% seen once. Study-wide findings and caveats: Donors were mostly white British, more females; clonal diversity possibly underestimated. A reported finding is that nearly half of spike-specific TCRs target unmutated variant regions. The span of vaccine-associated CD4 TCRs extended across spike, with dominance at 160-218 and 743-854.

A word on this clone: What it binds is unknown.

The source material was peripheral blood, sampled 28 days after the second dose of the MenACWY control vaccine. This TCR was sampled from an adult who received the MenACWY meningococcal vaccine as a control. The V gene is TRBV10-3, the J gene TRBJ2-5, with 9 bases identical to TRBD1. In DNA, the CDR3 is TGTGCCATCAGTCGGGACAGGGAAGAGACCCAGTACTTC. Its translation: CAISRDREETQYF.